The following is a TCR beta chain sequence with its context. The CDR3 extends over 15 amino acids. Germline V lookup: CDR1 SGHNT, CDR2 YYREEE (reference sequence). The V end lost 1 base, the J end lost 7 bases, and 14 bases lay between the germline ends. The data were taken from a study of OX40 agonist ivuxolimab in advanced cancers. Sequencing was performed with immunoSEQ multiplex PCR; in TCRdb, only in-frame clones are kept and a portion is missing. The sample has about 78,000 clones; 92% are singletons. V is TRBV5-4 and J is TRBJ2-2, with D perhaps being TRBD1 or TRBD2 (5 bases each). This TCR came from an adult with an advanced solid tumor such as melanoma, head and neck, liver or kidney cancer. The source was CD4+ or CD8+ T cells sorted from blood, collected in a trial of the OX40 agonist ivuxolimab. CDR3 in DNA: TGTGCCAGCAGCTTGCGGTCAGGGAGTATCGGGGAGCTGTTTTTT. It translates to CASSLRSGSIGELFF.